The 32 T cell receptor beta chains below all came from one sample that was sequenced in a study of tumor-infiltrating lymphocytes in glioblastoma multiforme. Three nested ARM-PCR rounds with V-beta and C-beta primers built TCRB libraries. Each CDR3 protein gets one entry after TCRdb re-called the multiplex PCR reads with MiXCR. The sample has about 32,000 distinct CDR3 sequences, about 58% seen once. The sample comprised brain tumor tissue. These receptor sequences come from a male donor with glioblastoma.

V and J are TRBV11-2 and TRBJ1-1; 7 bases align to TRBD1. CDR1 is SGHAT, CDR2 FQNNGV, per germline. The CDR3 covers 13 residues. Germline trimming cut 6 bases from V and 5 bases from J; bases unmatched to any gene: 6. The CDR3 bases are TGTGCCAGCAGTATGACAGGGAGGACTGAAGCTTTCTTT. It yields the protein CASSMTGRTEAFF.

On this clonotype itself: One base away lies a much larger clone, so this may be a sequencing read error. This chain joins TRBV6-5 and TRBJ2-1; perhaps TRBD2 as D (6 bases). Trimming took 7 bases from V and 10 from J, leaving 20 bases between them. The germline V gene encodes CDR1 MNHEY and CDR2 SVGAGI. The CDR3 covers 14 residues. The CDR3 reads CASKGIAESSEQFF. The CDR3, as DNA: TGTGCCAGCAAAGGAATAGCGGAATCTTCCGAGCAGTTCTTC.

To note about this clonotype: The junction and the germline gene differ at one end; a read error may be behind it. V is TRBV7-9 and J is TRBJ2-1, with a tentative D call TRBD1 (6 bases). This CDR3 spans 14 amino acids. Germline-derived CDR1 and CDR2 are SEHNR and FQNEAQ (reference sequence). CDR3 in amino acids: CASSLRGGNKEQFF. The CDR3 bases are TGTGCCAGCAGCTTAAGAGGGGGAAACAAAGAGCAGTTCTTC.

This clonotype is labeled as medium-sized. In DNA form, the CDR3 reads TGTGCCAGCAGATTGGACGAAGGGGGAGCGCAGTATTTT. Protein product: CASRLDEGGAQYF. The V gene is TRBV11-3, the J gene TRBJ2-3; D perhaps matches TRBD1 (6 bases). The V end was cut by 6 bases, the J end by 10 bases, with 17 bases between. CDR1 is SGHNT, CDR2 YENEEA, per germline. The CDR3 is 13 residues long.

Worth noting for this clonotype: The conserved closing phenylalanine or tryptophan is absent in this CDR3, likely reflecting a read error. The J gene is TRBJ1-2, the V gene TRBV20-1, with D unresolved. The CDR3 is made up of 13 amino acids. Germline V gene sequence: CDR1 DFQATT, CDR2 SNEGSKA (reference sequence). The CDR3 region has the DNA TGCAGTGATAGAGATAGGACGGGGAATGGCTACACCATC. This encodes CSDRDRTGNGYTI.

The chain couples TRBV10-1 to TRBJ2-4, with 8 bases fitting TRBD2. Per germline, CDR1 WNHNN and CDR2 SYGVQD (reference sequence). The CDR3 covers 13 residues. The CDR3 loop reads CVSGTLAKNIQYF. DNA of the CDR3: TGCGTTAGCGGGACTCTAGCCAAAAACATTCAGTACTTC.

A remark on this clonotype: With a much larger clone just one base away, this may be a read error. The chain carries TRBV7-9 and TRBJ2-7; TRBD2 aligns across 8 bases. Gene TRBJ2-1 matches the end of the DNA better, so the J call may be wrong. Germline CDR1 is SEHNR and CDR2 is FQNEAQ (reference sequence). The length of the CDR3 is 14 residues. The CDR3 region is CASSSPQRGHEQFF. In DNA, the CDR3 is TGTGCCAGCAGCTCTCCCCAGCGGGGGCACGAGCAGTTCTTC.

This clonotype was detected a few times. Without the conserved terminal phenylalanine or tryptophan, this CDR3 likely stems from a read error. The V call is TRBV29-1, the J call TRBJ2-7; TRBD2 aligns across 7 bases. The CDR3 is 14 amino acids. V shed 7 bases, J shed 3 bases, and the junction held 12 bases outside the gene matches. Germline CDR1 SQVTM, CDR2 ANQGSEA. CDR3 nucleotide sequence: TGCAGCGCTAATGGGGCTAGCGGATTCTACGAGCAGTACCTC. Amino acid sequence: CSANGASGFYEQYL.

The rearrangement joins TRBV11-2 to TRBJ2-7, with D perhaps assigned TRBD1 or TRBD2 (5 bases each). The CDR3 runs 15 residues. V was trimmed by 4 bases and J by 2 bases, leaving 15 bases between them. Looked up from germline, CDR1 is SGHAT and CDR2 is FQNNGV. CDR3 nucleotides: TGTGCCAGCAGCTGGGGCTGGGACGGAACCTACGAGCAGTACTTC. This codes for CASSWGWDGTYEQYF.

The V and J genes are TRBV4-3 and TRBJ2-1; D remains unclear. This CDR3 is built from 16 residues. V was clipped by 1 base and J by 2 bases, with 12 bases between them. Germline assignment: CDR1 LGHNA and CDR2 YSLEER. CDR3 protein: CASSQGWLSTYNEQFF. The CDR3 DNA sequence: TGCGCCAGCAGCCAAGGGTGGCTATCTACCTACAATGAGCAGTTCTTC.

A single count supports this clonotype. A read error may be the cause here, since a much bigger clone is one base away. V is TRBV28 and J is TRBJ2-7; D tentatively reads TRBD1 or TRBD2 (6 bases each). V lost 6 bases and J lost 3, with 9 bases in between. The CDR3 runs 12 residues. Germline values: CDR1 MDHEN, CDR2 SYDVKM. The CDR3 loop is CASRGGIYEQYF. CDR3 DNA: TGTGCCAGCAGGGGGGGCATCTACGAGCAGTACTTC.

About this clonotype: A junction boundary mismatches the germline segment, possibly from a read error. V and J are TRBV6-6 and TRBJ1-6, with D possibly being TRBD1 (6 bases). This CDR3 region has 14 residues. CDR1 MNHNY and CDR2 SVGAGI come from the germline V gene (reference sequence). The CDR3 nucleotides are TGTGCCAGCAGTTCGGGACAATATAAATCACCCCTCCACTTT. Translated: CASSSGQYKSPLHF.

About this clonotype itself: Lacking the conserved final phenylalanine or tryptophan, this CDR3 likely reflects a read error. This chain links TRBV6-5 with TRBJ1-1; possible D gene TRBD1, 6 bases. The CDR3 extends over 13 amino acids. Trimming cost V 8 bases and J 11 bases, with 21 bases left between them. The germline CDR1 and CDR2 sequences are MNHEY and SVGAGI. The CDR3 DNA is TGTGCCAGCGGTTTACCCGAGGGGGGAGGTGCTTTCGTT. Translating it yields CASGLPEGGGAFV.

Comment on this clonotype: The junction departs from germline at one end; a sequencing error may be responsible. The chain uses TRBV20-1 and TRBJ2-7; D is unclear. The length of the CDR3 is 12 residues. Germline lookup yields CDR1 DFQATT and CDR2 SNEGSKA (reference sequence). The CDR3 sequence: CSVRDPNYEQYF. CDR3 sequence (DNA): TGCAGTGTTAGAGATCCCAACTACGAGCAGTATTTC.

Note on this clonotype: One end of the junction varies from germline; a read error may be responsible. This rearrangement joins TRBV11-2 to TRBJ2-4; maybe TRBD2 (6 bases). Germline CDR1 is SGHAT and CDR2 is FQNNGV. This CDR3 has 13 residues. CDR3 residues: CAISPGEVNIQYF. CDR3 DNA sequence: TGTGCCATCAGCCCGGGGGAAGTGAACATTCAGTACTTC.

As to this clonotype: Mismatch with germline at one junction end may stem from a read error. CDR3 loop: CASSPERLQGAGEPFF. CDR3 coding DNA: TGCGCCAGCAGCCCGGAAAGGCTACAGGGGGCCGGGGAGCCGTTTTTT. The chain links TRBV5-6 to TRBJ2-2; TRBD1 agrees at 9 bases. From germline, CDR1 is SGHDT and CDR2 YYEEEE. The CDR3 length is 16 residues. Full variable domain (remainder filled in from reference TRBV5-6 and TRBJ2-2): DAGVTQSPTHLIKTRGQQVTLRCSPKSGHDTVSWYQQALGQGPQFIFQYYEEEERQRGNFPDRFSGHQFPNYSSELNVNALLLGDSALYLCASSPERLQGAGEPFFGEGSRLTVL.

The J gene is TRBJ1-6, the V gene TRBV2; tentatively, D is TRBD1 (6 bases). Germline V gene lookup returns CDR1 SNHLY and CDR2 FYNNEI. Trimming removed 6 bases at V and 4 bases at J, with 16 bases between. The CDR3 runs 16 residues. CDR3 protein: CASRGGTRIYNSPLHF. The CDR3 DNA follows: TGTGCCAGCAGGGGTGGGACACGAATATATAATTCACCCCTCCACTTT.

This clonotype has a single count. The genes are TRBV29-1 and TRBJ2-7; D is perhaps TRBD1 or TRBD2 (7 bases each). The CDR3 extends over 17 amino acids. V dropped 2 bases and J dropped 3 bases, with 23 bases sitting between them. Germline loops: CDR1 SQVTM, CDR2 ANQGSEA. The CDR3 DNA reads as TGCAGCGTTGAAATCCGGGACAGACTAGCAAGAGGCTACGAGCAGTACTTC. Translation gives CSVEIRDRLARGYEQYF.

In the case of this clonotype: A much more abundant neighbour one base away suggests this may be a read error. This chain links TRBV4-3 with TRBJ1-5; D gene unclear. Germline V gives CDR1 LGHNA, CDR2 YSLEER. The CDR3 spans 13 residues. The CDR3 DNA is TGCGCCAGCAGCCTAGGCTTCAATCAGACCCAGCATTTT. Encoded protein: CASSLGFNQTQHF.

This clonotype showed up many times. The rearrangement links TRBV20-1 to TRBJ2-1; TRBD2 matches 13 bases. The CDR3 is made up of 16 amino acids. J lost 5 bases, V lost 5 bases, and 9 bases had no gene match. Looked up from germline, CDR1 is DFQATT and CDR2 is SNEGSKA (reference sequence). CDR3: CSAGNLGLAGDNEQFF. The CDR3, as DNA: TGCAGTGCTGGCAACTTAGGACTAGCGGGAGACAATGAGCAGTTCTTC.

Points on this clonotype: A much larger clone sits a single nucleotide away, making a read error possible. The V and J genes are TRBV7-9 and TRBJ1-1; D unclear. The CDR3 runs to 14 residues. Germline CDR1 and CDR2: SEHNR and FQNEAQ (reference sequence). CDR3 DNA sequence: TGTGCCAGCAGCTTGCAGGAGAGGAACACTGAAGCTTTGTTT. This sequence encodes CASSLQERNTEALF. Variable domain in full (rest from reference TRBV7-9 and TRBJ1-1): DTGVSQNPRHKITKRGQNVTFRCDPISEHNRLYWYRQTLGQGPEFLTYFQNEAQLEKSRLLSDRFSAERPKGSFSTLEIQRTEQGDSAMYLCASSLQERNTEALFGQGTRLTVV.

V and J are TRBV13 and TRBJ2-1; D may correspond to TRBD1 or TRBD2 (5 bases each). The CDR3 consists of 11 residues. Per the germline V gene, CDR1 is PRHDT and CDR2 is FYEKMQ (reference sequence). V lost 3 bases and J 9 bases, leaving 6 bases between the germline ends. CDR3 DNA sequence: TGTGCCAGCAGCTTGAGGGGTGAGCAGTTCTTC. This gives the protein CASSLRGEQFF. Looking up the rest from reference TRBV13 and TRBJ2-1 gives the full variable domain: AAGVIQSPRHLIKEKRETATLKCYPIPRHDTVYWYQQGPGQDPQFLISFYEKMQSDKGSIPDRFSAQQFSDYHSELNMSSLELGDSALYFCASSLRGEQFFGPGTRLTVL.

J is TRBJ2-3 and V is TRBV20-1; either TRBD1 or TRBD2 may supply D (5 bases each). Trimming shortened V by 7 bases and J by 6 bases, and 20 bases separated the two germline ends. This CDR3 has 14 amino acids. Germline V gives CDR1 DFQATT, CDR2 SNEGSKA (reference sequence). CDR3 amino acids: CSVHRDRLLDTQYF. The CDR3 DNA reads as TGCAGTGTTCATAGGGACCGACTCTTGGATACGCAGTATTTT.

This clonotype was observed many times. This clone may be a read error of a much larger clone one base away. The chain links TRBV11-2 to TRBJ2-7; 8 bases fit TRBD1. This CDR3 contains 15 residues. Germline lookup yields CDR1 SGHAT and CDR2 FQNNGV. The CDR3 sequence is CASSLGQGASYEQHF. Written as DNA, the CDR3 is TGTGCCAGCAGCTTAGGCCAGGGGGCGTCCTACGAGCAGCACTTC. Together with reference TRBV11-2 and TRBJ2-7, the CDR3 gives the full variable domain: EAGVAQSPRYKIIEKRQSVAFWCNPISGHATLYWYQQILGQGPKLLIQFQNNGVVDDSQLPKDRFSAERLKGVDSTLKIQPAKLEDSAVYLCASSLGQGASYEQHFGPGTRLTVT.

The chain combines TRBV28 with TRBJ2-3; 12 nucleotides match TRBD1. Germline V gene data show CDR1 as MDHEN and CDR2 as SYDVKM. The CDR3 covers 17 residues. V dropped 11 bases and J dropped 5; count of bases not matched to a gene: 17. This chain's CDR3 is CALSGTGGVSFIDTQYF. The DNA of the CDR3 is TGTGCCCTTTCCGGGACAGGGGGCGTCAGTTTCATAGATACGCAGTATTTT.

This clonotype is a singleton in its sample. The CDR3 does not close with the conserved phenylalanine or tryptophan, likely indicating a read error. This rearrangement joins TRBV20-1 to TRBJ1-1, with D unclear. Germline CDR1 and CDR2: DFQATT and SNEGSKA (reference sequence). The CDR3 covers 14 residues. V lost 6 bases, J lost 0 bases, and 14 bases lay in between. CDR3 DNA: TGCAGTGCGCCCCGACACACTCTGAACACTGAAGCTTTCTCT. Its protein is CSAPRHTLNTEAFS.

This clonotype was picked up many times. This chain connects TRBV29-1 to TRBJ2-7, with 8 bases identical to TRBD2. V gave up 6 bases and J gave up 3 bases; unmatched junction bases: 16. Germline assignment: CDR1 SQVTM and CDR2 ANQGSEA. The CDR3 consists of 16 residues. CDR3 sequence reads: CSVPGAGGLGGYEQYF. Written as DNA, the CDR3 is TGCAGCGTCCCTGGGGCTGGGGGACTAGGGGGCTACGAGCAGTACTTC.

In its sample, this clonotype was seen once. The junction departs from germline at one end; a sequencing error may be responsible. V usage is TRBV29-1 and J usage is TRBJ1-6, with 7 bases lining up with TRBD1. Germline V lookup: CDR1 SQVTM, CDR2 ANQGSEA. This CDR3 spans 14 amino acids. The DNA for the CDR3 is TGCAACGTAAAAGAGGGGGCGCATGATTCACACCTCCACTTT. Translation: CNVKEGAHDSHLHF.

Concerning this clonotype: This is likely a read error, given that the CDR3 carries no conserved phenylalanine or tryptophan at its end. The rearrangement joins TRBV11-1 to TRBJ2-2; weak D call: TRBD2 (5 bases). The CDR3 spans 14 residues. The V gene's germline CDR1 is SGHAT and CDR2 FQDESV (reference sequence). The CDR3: CASSSLGNTGELFS. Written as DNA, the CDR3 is TGTGCCAGCAGCTCACTCGGGAACACCGGGGAACTGTTTTCT.

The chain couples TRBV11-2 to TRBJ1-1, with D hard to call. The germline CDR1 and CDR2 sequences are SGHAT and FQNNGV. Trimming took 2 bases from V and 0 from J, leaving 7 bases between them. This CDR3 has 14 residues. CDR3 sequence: CASSLPVMNTEAFF. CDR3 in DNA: TGTGCCAGCAGCTTACCGGTGATGAACACTGAAGCTTTCTTT. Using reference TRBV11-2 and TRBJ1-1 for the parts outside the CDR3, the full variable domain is EAGVAQSPRYKIIEKRQSVAFWCNPISGHATLYWYQQILGQGPKLLIQFQNNGVVDDSQLPKDRFSAERLKGVDSTLKIQPAKLEDSAVYLCASSLPVMNTEAFFGQGTRLTVV.

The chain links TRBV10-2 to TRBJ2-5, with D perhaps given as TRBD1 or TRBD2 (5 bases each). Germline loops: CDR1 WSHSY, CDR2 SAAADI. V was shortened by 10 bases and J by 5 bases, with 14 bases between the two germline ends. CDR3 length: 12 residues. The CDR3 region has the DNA TGCGCCACCTGGACAAGGGAGGAGACCCAGTACTTC. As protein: CATWTREETQYF.

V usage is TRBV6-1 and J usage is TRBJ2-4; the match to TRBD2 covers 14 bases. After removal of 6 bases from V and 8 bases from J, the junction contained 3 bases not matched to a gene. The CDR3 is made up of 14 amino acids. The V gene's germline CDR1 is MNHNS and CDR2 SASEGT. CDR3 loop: CASRLGLAGDIQYF. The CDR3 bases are TGTGCCAGCAGACTGGGACTAGCGGGAGACATTCAGTACTTC.